A selection of T cell receptor beta chains follows, all from one sample in a study of cytomegalovirus exposure and HLA in healthy donors. Only in-frame clones appear in the TCRdb table, and some are missing; sequencing was by immunoSEQ multiplex PCR. Of over 150,000 clones listed, about two thirds are singletons. The sequencing sample was made of PBMCs. The receptor source for this set is a woman between 25 and 40 years old in good health and CMV-seronegative. Each CDR3 is given with its conserved first and last residue. The D gene is left open where the match is weak. Some rows have no size entry. The others give once, few or many, or a class for an expanded clone.

J gene	D gene	clone size	V gene	CDR3 protein	CDR3 DNA
TRBJ1-1	NA	NA	TRBV19	CASSTGSSGTEAFF	TGTGCCAGTAGTACTGGCTCTTCGGGAACTGAAGCTTTCTTT
TRBJ2-5	TRBD2	few	TRBV4-3	CASSHISGDSRETQYF	TGCGCCAGCAGCCACATTAGCGGGGACTCAAGGGAGACCCAGTACTTC
TRBJ2-1	TRBD1	once	TRBV9	CASSEDRVFINEQFF	TGTGCCAGCAGCGAGGACAGGGTTTTTATCAATGAGCAGTTCTTC
TRBJ2-1	NA	NA	TRBV7-9	CASRRPEGGNEQFF	TGTGCCAGCAGACGACCGGAGGGGGGGAATGAGCAGTTCTTC
TRBJ2-5	TRBD2	few	TRBV5-4	CASWWTSGRPEETQYF	TGTGCCAGCTGGTGGACTAGCGGGAGGCCTGAAGAGACCCAGTACTTC
TRBJ2-7	TRBD2	few	TRBV28	CASSLPSLSGRQYEQYF	TGTGCCAGCAGTTTACCTTCTCTTAGCGGGAGGCAGTACGAGCAGTACTTC
TRBJ2-1	TRBD2	NA	TRBV5-4	CASSVGTSGRGDEQFF	TGTGCCAGCAGCGTCGGGACTAGCGGGAGGGGAGATGAGCAGTTCTTC
TRBJ1-1	NA	once	TRBV19	CASSIVPVMNTEAFF	TGTGCCAGTAGTATAGTCCCAGTCATGAACACTGAAGCTTTCTTT
TRBJ1-3	NA	NA	TRBV28	CASRPRTPGNTIYF	TGTGCCAGCAGACCTAGGACACCTGGAAACACCATATATTTT
TRBJ1-1	TRBD1	NA	TRBV14	CASSGRGLTGKIGRTEAFF	TGTGCCAGCAGTGGGCGGGGATTGACAGGGAAGATTGGTCGAACTGAAGCTTTCTTT
TRBJ2-7	TRBD2	NA	TRBV6-5	CASSLGGSEQYF	TGTGCCAGCAGCCTCGGGGGGAGCGAGCAGTACTTC
TRBJ2-5	NA	NA	TRBV6-5	CASSLSELSETQYF	TGTGCCAGCAGTTTAAGTGAGTTGAGCGAGACCCAGTACTTC
TRBJ1-3	NA	NA	TRBV7-2	CASSLALEGHTIYF	TGTGCCAGCAGCTTAGCCCTGGAGGGACACACCATATATTTT
TRBJ2-6	NA	NA	TRBV2	CASSEASGANVLTF	TGTGCCAGCAGTGAGGCCTCTGGGGCCAACGTCCTGACTTTC
TRBJ2-3	TRBD2	NA	TRBV29-1	CSVARTSGRQDTQYF	TGCAGCGTAGCAAGGACTAGCGGGAGACAAGATACGCAGTATTTT
TRBJ1-1	NA	NA	TRBV6-5	CASSPARGAGTEAFF	TGTGCCAGCAGCCCAGCCCGGGGGGCGGGCACTGAAGCTTTCTTT
TRBJ1-1	TRBD1	NA	TRBV19	CASNMPGQEKMNTEAFF	TGTGCCAGTAATATGCCGGGACAGGAGAAAATGAACACTGAAGCTTTCTTT
TRBJ2-6	NA	NA	TRBV28	CASKRSLSGANVLTF	TGTGCCAGCAAACGAAGCCTCTCTGGGGCCAACGTCCTGACTTTC
TRBJ2-1	TRBD2	NA	TRBV28	CASSFLAGVVGDEQFF	TGTGCCAGCAGTTTTCTTGCGGGAGTGGTTGGCGATGAGCAGTTCTTC
TRBJ1-4	NA	NA	TRBV5-6	CASSLGYRERQEKLFF	TGTGCCAGCAGCTTGGGGTACAGGGAGCGTCAGGAAAAACTGTTTTTT
TRBJ2-1	TRBD2	NA	TRBV5-1	CASSLALSGGSYNEQFF	TGCGCCAGCAGCTTGGCCCTTAGCGGGGGGTCCTACAATGAGCAGTTCTTC